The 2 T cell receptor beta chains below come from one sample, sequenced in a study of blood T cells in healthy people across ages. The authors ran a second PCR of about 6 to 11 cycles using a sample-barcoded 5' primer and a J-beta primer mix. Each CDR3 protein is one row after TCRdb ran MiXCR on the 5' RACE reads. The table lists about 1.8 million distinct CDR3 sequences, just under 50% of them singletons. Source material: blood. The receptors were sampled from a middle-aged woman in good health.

The CDR3 DNA follows: TGTGCCAGCAGTTTGTGGACAGGGGGCAACATTCAGTACTTC. Translation: CASSLWTGGNIQYF. The J gene is TRBJ2-5, the V gene TRBV12-3 or TRBV12-4, with 11 bases matching TRBD1. The J call may be mistaken, given a closer DNA end match to TRBJ2-4. This CDR3 is built from 14 residues.

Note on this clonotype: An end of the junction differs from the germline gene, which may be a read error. CDR3 amino acids: CRARDIRGRGTEAFF. Here the CDR3 DNA reads TGCAGAGCTAGAGATATTAGGGGCAGGGGCACTGAAGCTTTCTTT. V gene TRBV20-1 combines with J gene TRBJ1-1, with D perhaps TRBD1 (6 bases). CDR1 is DFQATT and CDR2 is SNEGSKA in the germline V gene (reference sequence). This CDR3 spans 15 amino acids.